The clone carrying this T cell receptor beta chain was observed a handful of times. Its antigen is unidentified. Treg sorting used a CD4+CD25+CD127-/low gate. The study, taken as a whole, reports: Larger-cohort validation covered only one TCR beta V-J rearrangement. In terms of TCR gene usage, tumor memory CD4+ T cells clustered together with blood and lymph node memory CD4+ cells, as well as with lymph node naive CD4+ cells. Greatest tumor Treg TCR overlap was with tumor naive CD4+ cells.

Constant-region reverse primers amplified full-length variable regions, followed by semi-nested Nested Universal Primer A PCR. TCRdb fed the 5' RACE reads into MiXCR, producing one record per CDR3 protein. The sample lists 55,000 or so distinct CDR3 sequences; less than 25% were seen once. The CDR3 is 13 amino acids. Per germline, CDR1 DFQATT and CDR2 SNEGSKA (reference sequence). V was cut by 3 bases and J by 5 bases, with 11 bases left in between. The origin of this receptor is a female donor with breast cancer. This chain joins TRBV20-1 and TRBJ2-1; D may be TRBD1 (5 bases). The sample comprised tumor-infiltrating Tregs sorted from the breast tumor. For the CDR3, the DNA is TGCAGTGCTAGGTCCTGGGGCCACAATGAGCAGTTCTTC. It translates to CSARSWGHNEQFF.